This TCR beta chain was retrieved from a study of blood T cell repertoires in COVID-19. Looking at the study overall: Samples came from the United States, Italy and Spain, spanning acute and convalescent COVID-19. Nucleic acid was either cDNA or gDNA, and it came from T cells, B-cell-depleted T cells, or PBMCs.

Authors' processing steps: Cell counts per sample came from amplifying reference gene primers. Assay: immunoSEQ multiplex PCR; the TCRdb copy retains only in-frame clones and omits some. D and trimming were read from the DNA, whereas the V and J calls and clone size are those reported in that table. This table has around 97,000 clones, roughly 88% appearing once. The germline V gene has CDR1 SGDLS and CDR2 YYNGEE. The CDR3 is made up of 17 amino acids. V shed 4 bases, J shed 4 bases, and the junction held 14 bases outside the gene matches. The sample was peripheral blood. The sequence was collected from a human donor in a cohort sampled during active COVID-19. The rearrangement joins TRBV9 to TRBJ2-5; 9 bases align to TRBD1. CDR3 residues: CASSQWRGQGLGETQYF. CDR3 coding DNA: TGTGCCAGCAGCCAATGGCGGGGACAGGGCCTAGGAGAGACCCAGTACTTC.